Following are 24 T cell receptor beta chains from one sample sequenced in a study of blood T cell repertoires in COVID-19. The protocol was immunoSEQ multiplex PCR, while the TCRdb copy is restricted to in-frame clones and leaves out a portion. This sample has under 350,000 clones, with around 89% found just once. The material sequenced was peripheral blood. The receptors come from a man in his forties or fifties with acute or convalescent COVID-19.

The chain is built from TRBV28 and TRBJ2-1; 7 bases align to TRBD2. V lost 4 bases to trimming and J lost 4 bases; unmatched junction nucleotides: 1. This CDR3 has 13 amino acids. CDR1 and CDR2 (germline): MDHEN, SYDVKM. CDR3 nucleotides: TGTGCCAGCAGTTACGGGGGGTACAATGAGCAGTTCTTC. Protein sequence: CASSYGGYNEQFF.

The J gene is TRBJ1-1, the V gene TRBV4-1; the D is unclear. Germline V gene lookup returns CDR1 MGHRA and CDR2 YSYEKL. This CDR3 has 14 residues. V lost 0 bases to trimming and J lost 3 bases, with 8 bases between them. The CDR3 DNA follows: TGCGCCAGCAGCCAAGACTTCCGGGACACTGAAGCTTTCTTT. It codes for CASSQDFRDTEAFF.

V usage is TRBV6-1 and J usage is TRBJ2-1; 13 bases line up with TRBD2. The trim removed 4 bases at V and 7 bases at J, leaving 7 bases unmatched. CDR1 and CDR2 from the germline V gene are MNHNS and SASEGT. CDR3 size: 16 residues. The CDR3 is CASSVSGTSGTNEQFF. The CDR3 bases are TGTGCCAGCAGTGTATCCGGGACTAGCGGGACTAATGAGCAGTTCTTC.

The sample holds a few counts of this clone. The chain carries TRBV12-3 or TRBV12-4 and TRBJ1-2, with 7 bases identical to TRBD1. This CDR3 contains 11 residues. V lost 3 bases and J lost 14; bases outside the gene matches: 6. The DNA for the CDR3 is TGTGCCAGCAGTTTTTTTGACAGGGCAACCTTC. Protein sequence: CASSFFDRATF.

The genes are TRBV18 and TRBJ1-2; the match to TRBD1 covers 9 bases. Per germline, CDR1 KGHSH and CDR2 LQKENI. The length of the CDR3 is 14 residues. The ends lost 2 bases at V and 2 bases at J; junction bases unmatched: 0. The CDR3 region has the DNA TGTGCCAGCTCACCAGGGACAGGGAACTATGGCTACACCTTC. Protein product: CASSPGTGNYGYTF.

This sequence joins TRBV24-1 and TRBJ1-5, with D possibly matching TRBD1 (5 bases). The CDR3 runs 15 residues. V lost 4 bases, J lost 4 bases, and 13 bases lay in between. CDR1 KGHDR and CDR2 SFDVKD come from the germline V gene. CDR3 DNA sequence: TGTGCCACCAGTGACCCGCGGGGACCGAATCAGCCCCAGCATTTT. Its translation is CATSDPRGPNQPQHF.

Written as DNA, the CDR3 is TGTGCCATCACTTTTGGAGGGGGCGGGGATGGCTACACCTTC. It codes for CAITFGGGGDGYTF. This sequence joins TRBV10-3 and TRBJ1-2; 7 positions match TRBD1. J lost 6 bases, V lost 7 bases, and 11 bases had no gene match. This CDR3 comprises 14 residues. Germline V gene lookup returns CDR1 ENHRY and CDR2 SYGVKD.

This sequence joins TRBV19 and TRBJ1-6; 10 nucleotides line up with TRBD1. CDR1 and CDR2 (germline): LNHDA, SQIVND (reference sequence). This CDR3 is built from 18 residues. The V and J ends lost 4 bases and 9 bases, in that order; junction bases with no gene match: 15. In DNA form, the CDR3 reads TGTGCCAGTAGTAGGTTGGTATTAGCCGGGACAGGGGCTTCACCCCTCCACTTT. This translates into CASSRLVLAGTGASPLHF.

The V and J genes are TRBV14 and TRBJ2-3; TRBD2 agrees at 11 bases. The CDR3 length is 16 residues. From germline, CDR1 is SGHDN and CDR2 FVKESK. Germline trimming cut 6 bases from V and 5 bases from J; bases unmatched to any gene: 10. The CDR3 nucleotides read TGTGCCAGCAGTCCCCCTATAGCGGGGGGGGTAGATACGCAGTATTTT. Protein product: CASSPPIAGGVDTQYF. Combining the CDR3 with reference TRBV14 and TRBJ2-3 gives the whole variable domain EAGVTQFPSHSVIEKGQTVTLRCDPISGHDNLYWYRRVMGKEIKFLLHFVKESKQDESGMPNNRFLAERTGGTYSTLKVQPAELEDSGVYFCASSPPIAGGVDTQYFGPGTRLTVL.

The rearrangement joins TRBV29-1 to TRBJ2-7; 7 bases are a match to TRBD1. Trimming cost V 7 bases and J 5 bases; bases outside gene matches: 11. The CDR3 totals 13 residues. The V gene's germline CDR1 is SQVTM and CDR2 ANQGSEA. The CDR3, as DNA: TGCAGCGCATCCACAGGGGATCATCACGAGCAGTACTTC. Its protein is CSASTGDHHEQYF.

The chain employs TRBV5-1 and TRBJ1-1; 8 nucleotides match TRBD1. This CDR3 comprises 15 residues. CDR1 is SGHRS, CDR2 YFSETQ, per germline. J lost 4 bases, V lost 1 base, and 6 bases had no gene match. The CDR3: CASSLHQGAITEAFF. CDR3 bases: TGCGCCAGCAGCTTGCATCAGGGGGCTATCACTGAAGCTTTCTTT.

The rearrangement links TRBV5-5 to TRBJ1-6; D gene ambiguous. This CDR3 is built from 16 residues. CDR1 and CDR2 from the germline V gene are SGHKS and YYEKEE (reference sequence). Trimming removed 1 base from V and 7 bases from J, with 15 bases in between. CDR3 amino acids: CASSLLQNSGNSPLHF. CDR3 DNA sequence: TGTGCCAGCAGCTTGCTTCAGAACAGTGGAAATTCACCCCTCCACTTT. Variable domain in full (rest from reference TRBV5-5 and TRBJ1-6): DAGVTQSPTHLIKTRGQQVTLRCSPISGHKSVSWYQQVLGQGPQFIFQYYEKEERGRGNFPDRFSARQFPNYSSELNVNALLLGDSALYLCASSLLQNSGNSPLHFGNGTRLTVT.

The rearrangement joins TRBV25-1 to TRBJ1-1; D gene ambiguous. V lost 1 base, J lost 1 base, and 4 bases lay in between. The germline V gene encodes CDR1 MGHDK and CDR2 SYGVNS. The CDR3 runs to 13 residues. DNA for the CDR3: TGTGCCAGCAGTGAATCCGGGAACACTGAAGCTTTCTTT. This translates into CASSESGNTEAFF.

The chain couples TRBV2 to TRBJ2-1, with D hard to call. Trimming removed 9 bases from V and 6 bases from J, with 15 bases in between. The CDR3 totals 13 residues. Germline V gene sequence: CDR1 SNHLY, CDR2 FYNNEI. The CDR3 region is CASPVPERNEQFF. The CDR3 DNA follows: TGTGCCAGTCCGGTGCCGGAGCGCAATGAGCAGTTCTTC.

This clone was counted a few times. V and J are TRBV5-6 and TRBJ1-1; 7 nucleotides agree with TRBD1. After removal of 2 bases from V and 5 bases from J, the junction contained 9 bases not matched to a gene. The CDR3 spans 15 residues. Germline V CDR1 and CDR2: SGHDT, YYEEEE. CDR3 in amino acids: CASSFLDRESTEAFF. CDR3 nucleotides: TGTGCCAGCAGCTTCCTCGACAGGGAATCAACTGAAGCTTTCTTT.

This sequence joins TRBV6-1 and TRBJ1-1; D not certain. The CDR3 sequence is 17 residues long. V was cut by 2 bases and J by 1 base, with 17 bases left in between. CDR1 is MNHNS, CDR2 SASEGT, per germline. CDR3 DNA: TGTGCCAGCAGTGAATTAGAATACCCGTTACCGAACACTGAAGCTTTCTTT. Translating it yields CASSELEYPLPNTEAFF.

This chain uses TRBV4-2 with TRBJ1-2; D unresolved. Germline CDR1 LGHNA, CDR2 YNFKEQ. V lost 1 base to trimming and J lost 2 bases, with 5 bases between them. The CDR3 runs 13 residues. The CDR3, as DNA: TGTGCCAGCAGCCAAGCAGGAAACTATGGCTACACCTTC. Translation: CASSQAGNYGYTF.

J is TRBJ2-6 and V is TRBV6-5; possibly TRBD1 for D (6 bases). The V end was cut by 6 bases, the J end by 4 bases, with 7 bases between. Looked up from germline, CDR1 is MNHEY and CDR2 is SVGAGI. CDR3 length: 13 residues. Here the CDR3 reads CASRTGGANVLTF. Written as DNA, the CDR3 is TGTGCCAGCAGGACAGGAGGGGCCAACGTCCTGACTTTC.

The count of this clone is one. V is TRBV2 and J is TRBJ1-4; 9 nucleotides match TRBD1. Germline CDR1 reads SNHLY; CDR2 reads FYNNEI. Trimming at V came to 3 bases and at J to 6 bases, leaving 5 bases not matched to a gene. The CDR3 runs to 15 residues. CDR3 region: CASSDDRGIYEKLFF. The CDR3 DNA reads as TGTGCCAGCAGTGATGACAGGGGGATTTATGAAAAACTGTTTTTT.

V is TRBV11-2 and J is TRBJ1-3, with a possible D match to TRBD1 (5 bases). V was pared by 11 bases and J by 4 bases, with 21 bases between. The germline gives CDR1 SGHAT, CDR2 FQNNGV. The CDR3 totals 15 residues. CDR3 in amino acids: CASRVGEFSGNTIYF. The CDR3 nucleotides are TGTGCCTCAAGGGTAGGGGAATTTTCAGGAAACACCATATATTTT.

This chain joins TRBV2 and TRBJ1-2; tentative D call: TRBD1 (5 bases). Germline V lookup: CDR1 SNHLY, CDR2 FYNNEI. Trimming took 5 bases from V and 6 from J, leaving 16 bases between them. CDR3 size: 14 residues. The CDR3 sequence: CASSPQGRFNGYTF. Here the CDR3 DNA reads TGTGCCAGCAGTCCGCAGGGCAGATTTAATGGCTACACCTTC.

The V call is TRBV30, the J call TRBJ2-2; unclear D gene. V was shortened by 0 bases and J by 0 bases, with 5 bases between the two germline ends. Germline V CDR1 and CDR2: GTSNPN, SVGIG (reference sequence). This CDR3 spans 14 amino acids. The CDR3, as DNA: TGTGCCTGGAGTGTTTTCACGAACACCGGGGAGCTGTTTTTT. Its translation: CAWSVFTNTGELFF. The full variable domain, its missing parts supplied by reference TRBV30 and TRBJ2-2, is SQTIHQWPATLVQPVGSPLSLECTVEGTSNPNLYWYRQAAGRGLQLLFYSVGIGQISSEVPQNLSASRPQDRQFILSSKKLLLSDSGFYLCAWSVFTNTGELFFGEGSRLTVL.

The chain recombines TRBV5-5 with TRBJ1-3, with D possibly being TRBD1 (6 bases). CDR1 and CDR2 (germline): SGHKS, YYEKEE (reference sequence). The CDR3 extends over 20 amino acids. Trimming left V 3 bases short and J 4 bases short, with 29 bases between. CDR3 loop: CASSSQPNPIGQTFGNTIYF. The CDR3 nucleotides are TGTGCCAGCAGCTCCCAACCTAATCCTATAGGACAGACGTTCGGAAACACCATATATTTT.

J is TRBJ2-2 and V is TRBV7-8; D is possibly TRBD2 (6 bases). Trimming shortened V by 2 bases and J by 2 bases, and 15 bases separated the two germline ends. The CDR3 contains 17 residues. Germline V lookup: CDR1 SGHVS, CDR2 FQNEAQ. The CDR3 bases are TGTGCCAGCAGCTTATTCCGGGACTCGGAAAACACCGGGGAGCTGTTTTTT. Translated, it gives CASSLFRDSENTGELFF.